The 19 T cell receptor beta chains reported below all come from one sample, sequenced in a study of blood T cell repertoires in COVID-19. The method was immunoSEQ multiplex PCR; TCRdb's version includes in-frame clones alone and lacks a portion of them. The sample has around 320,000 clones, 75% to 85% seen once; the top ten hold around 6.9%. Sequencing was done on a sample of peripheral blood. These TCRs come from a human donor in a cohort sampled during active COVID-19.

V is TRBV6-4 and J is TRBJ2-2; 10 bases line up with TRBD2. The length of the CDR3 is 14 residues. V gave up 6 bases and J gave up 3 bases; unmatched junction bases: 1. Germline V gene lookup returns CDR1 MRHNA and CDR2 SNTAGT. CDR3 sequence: CASRLAGHTGELFF. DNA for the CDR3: TGTGCCAGCAGACTAGCGGGGCACACCGGGGAGCTGTTTTTT.

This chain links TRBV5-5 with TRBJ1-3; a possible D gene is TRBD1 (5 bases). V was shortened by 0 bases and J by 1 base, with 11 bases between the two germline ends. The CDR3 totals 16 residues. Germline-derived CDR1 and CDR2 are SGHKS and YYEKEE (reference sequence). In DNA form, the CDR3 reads TGTGCCAGCAGCTTGGAGCAGGGTGTATCTGGAAACACCATATATTTT. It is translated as CASSLEQGVSGNTIYF.

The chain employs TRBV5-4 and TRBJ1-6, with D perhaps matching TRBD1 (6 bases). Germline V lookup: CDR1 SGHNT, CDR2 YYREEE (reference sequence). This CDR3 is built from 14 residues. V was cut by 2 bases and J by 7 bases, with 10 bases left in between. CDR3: CASSFQGWNSPLHF. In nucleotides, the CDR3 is TGTGCCAGCAGCTTTCAGGGGTGGAATTCACCCCTCCACTTT.

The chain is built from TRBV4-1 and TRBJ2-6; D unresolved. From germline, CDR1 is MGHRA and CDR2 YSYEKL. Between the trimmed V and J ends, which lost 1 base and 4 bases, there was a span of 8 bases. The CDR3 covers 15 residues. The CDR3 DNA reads TGCGCCAGCAGCCAAGCGGGTTCCGGGGCCAACGTCCTGACTTTC. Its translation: CASSQAGSGANVLTF.

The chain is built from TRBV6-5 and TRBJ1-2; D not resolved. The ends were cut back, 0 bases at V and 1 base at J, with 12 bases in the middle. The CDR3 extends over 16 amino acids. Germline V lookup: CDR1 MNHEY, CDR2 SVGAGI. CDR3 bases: TGTGCCAGCAGTTACTCGAACTCAGGAATTAACTATGGCTACACCTTC. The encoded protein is CASSYSNSGINYGYTF.

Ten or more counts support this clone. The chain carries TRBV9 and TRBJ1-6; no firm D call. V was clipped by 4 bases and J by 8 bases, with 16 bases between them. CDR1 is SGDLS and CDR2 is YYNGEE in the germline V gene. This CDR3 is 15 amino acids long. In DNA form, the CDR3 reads TGTGCCAGCAGCAATCAAGGTATAAGCGATTCACCCCTCCACTTT. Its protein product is CASSNQGISDSPLHF.

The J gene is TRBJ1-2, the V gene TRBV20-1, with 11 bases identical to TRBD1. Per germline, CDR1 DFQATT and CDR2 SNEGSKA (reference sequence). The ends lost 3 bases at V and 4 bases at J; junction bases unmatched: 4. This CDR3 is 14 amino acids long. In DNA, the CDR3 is TGCAGTGCTAGTAGGACAGGGGGCATCTATGGCTACACCTTC. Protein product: CSASRTGGIYGYTF.

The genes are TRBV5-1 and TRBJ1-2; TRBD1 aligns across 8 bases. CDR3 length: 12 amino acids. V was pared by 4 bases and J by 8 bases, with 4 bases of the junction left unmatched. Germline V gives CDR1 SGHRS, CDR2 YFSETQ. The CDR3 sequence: CASSLGTGGYTF. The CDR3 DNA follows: TGCGCCAGCAGCCTAGGGACAGGCGGCTACACCTTC. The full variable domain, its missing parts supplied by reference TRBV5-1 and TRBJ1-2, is KAGVTQTPRYLIKTRGQQVTLSCSPISGHRSVSWYQQTPGQGLQFLFEYFSETQRNKGNFPGRFSGRQFSNSRSEMNVSTLELGDSALYLCASSLGTGGYTFGSGTRLTVV.

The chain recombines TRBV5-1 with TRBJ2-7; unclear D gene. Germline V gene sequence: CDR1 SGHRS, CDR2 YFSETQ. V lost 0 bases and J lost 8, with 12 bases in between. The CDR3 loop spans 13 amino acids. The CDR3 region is CASSLAVIEQQYF. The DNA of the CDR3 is TGCGCCAGCAGCTTGGCCGTCATCGAGCAGCAGTACTTC. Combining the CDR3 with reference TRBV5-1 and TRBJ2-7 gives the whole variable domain KAGVTQTPRYLIKTRGQQVTLSCSPISGHRSVSWYQQTPGQGLQFLFEYFSETQRNKGNFPGRFSGRQFSNSRSEMNVSTLELGDSALYLCASSLAVIEQQYFGPGTRLTVT.

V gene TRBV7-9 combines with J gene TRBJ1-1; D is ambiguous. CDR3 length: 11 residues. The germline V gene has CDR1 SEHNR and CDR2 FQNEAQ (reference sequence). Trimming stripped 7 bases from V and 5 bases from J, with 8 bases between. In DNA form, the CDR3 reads TGTGCCAGCACCTCCGGGACTGAAGCTTTCTTT. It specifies CASTSGTEAFF.

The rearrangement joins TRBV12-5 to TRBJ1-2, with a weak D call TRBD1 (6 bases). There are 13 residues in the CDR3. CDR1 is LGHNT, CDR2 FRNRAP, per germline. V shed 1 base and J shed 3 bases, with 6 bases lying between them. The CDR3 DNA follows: TGTGCTAGTGGTTTGGGGACAGACTATGGCTACACCTTC. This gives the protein CASGLGTDYGYTF.

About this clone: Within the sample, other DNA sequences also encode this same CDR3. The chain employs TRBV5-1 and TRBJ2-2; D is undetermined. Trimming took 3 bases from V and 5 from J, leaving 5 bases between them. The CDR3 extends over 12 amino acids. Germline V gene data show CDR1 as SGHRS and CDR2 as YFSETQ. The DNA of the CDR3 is TGCGCCAGCAGCTCCGGGACCGGGGAGCTGTTTTTT. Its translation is CASSSGTGELFF. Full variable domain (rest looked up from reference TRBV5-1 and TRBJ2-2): KAGVTQTPRYLIKTRGQQVTLSCSPISGHRSVSWYQQTPGQGLQFLFEYFSETQRNKGNFPGRFSGRQFSNSRSEMNVSTLELGDSALYLCASSSGTGELFFGEGSRLTVL.

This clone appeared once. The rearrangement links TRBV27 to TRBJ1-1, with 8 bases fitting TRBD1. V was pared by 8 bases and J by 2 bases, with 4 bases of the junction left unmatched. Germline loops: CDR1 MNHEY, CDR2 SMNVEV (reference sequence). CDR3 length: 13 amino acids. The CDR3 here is CASCRGPNTEAFF. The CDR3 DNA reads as TGTGCCAGCTGCAGGGGGCCCAACACTGAAGCTTTCTTT.

The CDR3 sequence: CASSLTGDEQYF. The CDR3 DNA follows: TGTGCCAGCAGCTTAACAGGAGACGAGCAGTACTTC. The chain links TRBV11-3 to TRBJ2-7; the D gene is possibly TRBD1 (5 bases). Trimming took 2 bases from V and 5 from J, leaving 7 bases between them. The CDR3 loop spans 12 amino acids. Germline V lookup: CDR1 SGHNT, CDR2 YENEEA. Supplemented by reference TRBV11-3 and TRBJ2-7, the full variable domain reads EAGVVQSPRYKIIEKKQPVAFWCNPISGHNTLYWYLQNLGQGPELLIRYENEEAVDDSQLPKDRFSAERLKGVDSTLKIQPAELGDSAVYLCASSLTGDEQYFGPGTRLTVT.

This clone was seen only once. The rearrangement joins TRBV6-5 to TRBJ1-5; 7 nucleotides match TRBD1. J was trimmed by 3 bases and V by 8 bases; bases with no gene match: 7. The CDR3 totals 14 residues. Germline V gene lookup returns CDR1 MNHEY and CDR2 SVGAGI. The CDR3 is CASQGTAFNQPQHF. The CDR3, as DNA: TGTGCCAGCCAGGGGACAGCCTTCAATCAGCCCCAGCATTTT.

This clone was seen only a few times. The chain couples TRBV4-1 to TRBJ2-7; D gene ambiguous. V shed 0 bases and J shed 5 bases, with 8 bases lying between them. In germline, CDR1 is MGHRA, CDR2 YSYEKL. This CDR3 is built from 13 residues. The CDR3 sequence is CASSQDLGDEQYF. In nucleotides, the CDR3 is TGCGCCAGCAGCCAAGATCTCGGAGACGAGCAGTACTTC.

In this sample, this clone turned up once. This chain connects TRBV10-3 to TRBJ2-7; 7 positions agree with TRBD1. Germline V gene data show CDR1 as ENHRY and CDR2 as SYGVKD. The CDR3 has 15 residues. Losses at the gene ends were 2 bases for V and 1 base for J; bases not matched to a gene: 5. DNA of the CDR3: TGTGCCATCAGTGAGAAGGGACAGCCTTCCTACGAGCAGTACTTC. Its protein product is CAISEKGQPSYEQYF.

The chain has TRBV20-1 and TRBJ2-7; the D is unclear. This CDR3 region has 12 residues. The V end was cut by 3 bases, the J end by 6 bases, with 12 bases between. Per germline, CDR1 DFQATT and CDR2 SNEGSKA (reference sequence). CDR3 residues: CSASQGRVEQYF. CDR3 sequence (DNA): TGCAGTGCTAGTCAAGGCCGGGTCGAGCAGTACTTC.

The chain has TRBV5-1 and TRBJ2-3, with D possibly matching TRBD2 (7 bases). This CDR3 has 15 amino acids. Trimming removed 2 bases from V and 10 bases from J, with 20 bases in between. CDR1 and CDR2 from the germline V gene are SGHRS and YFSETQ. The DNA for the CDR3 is TGCGCCAGCAGCTTACGAGGGGGGGACCTTGGGGCGCAGTATTTT. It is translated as CASSLRGGDLGAQYF.